This T cell receptor beta chain was captured in a study of Graves' ophthalmopathy and Graves' hyperthyroidism. This CDR3 region has 16 residues. The trim removed 5 bases at V and 6 bases at J, leaving 11 bases unmatched. Germline assignment: CDR1 MNHEY and CDR2 SVGEGT. This clonotype was recorded once. RNA transcripts yielded amplified TCR beta CDR3 regions. HTBI-primed first-round RT-PCR preceded second-round multiplex PCR. TCRdb re-called the multiplex PCR reads with MiXCR, one entry per CDR3 protein. Counted here are hundreds of thousands of distinct CDR3 sequences, about two fifths occurring once; the ten biggest clones make up under 3.5%. Having ophthalmopathy, the donors showed moderate-to-severe activity, CAS ≥3 and NOSPECS ≥4, with disease lasting under 3 months.

Input material: peripheral blood. The rearrangement uses TRBV6-2 or TRBV6-3 and TRBJ2-2, with 8 bases lining up with TRBD1. This clonotype was obtained from an adult man with Graves' ophthalmopathy. This chain's CDR3 is CASSNTPQGASGELFF. CDR3 nucleotide sequence: TGTGCCAGCAGTAACACTCCTCAGGGGGCGTCCGGGGAGCTGTTTTTT.